This T cell receptor (beta chain) was documented in a study of blood T cells in healthy people across ages. Per sample, extraction of total RNA gave at least 6 micrograms in every case. This clonotype was seen only a few times. The V end was cut by 6 bases, the J end by 4 bases, with 19 bases between. Germline V gene lookup returns CDR1 SEHNR and CDR2 FQNEAQ (reference sequence). The CDR3 has 16 amino acids. The authors ran a second PCR of roughly 6 to 12 cycles using a sample-barcoded 5' primer and a J-beta primer mix. TCRdb reprocessed the 5' RACE reads via MiXCR and lists one record per CDR3 protein. Of fewer than 1.5 million distinct CDR3 sequences listed, approximately 38% are singletons.

Sequencing was done on a sample of blood. The chain uses TRBV7-9 and TRBJ1-5; a possible D gene is TRBD1 (6 bases). This clonotype originated in a woman between 18 and 29 years old in good health. The CDR3 DNA follows: TGTGCCAGCAGTCGGCCCCAGGGGCCCTGGAATCAGCCCCAGCATTTT. As protein: CASSRPQGPWNQPQHF.